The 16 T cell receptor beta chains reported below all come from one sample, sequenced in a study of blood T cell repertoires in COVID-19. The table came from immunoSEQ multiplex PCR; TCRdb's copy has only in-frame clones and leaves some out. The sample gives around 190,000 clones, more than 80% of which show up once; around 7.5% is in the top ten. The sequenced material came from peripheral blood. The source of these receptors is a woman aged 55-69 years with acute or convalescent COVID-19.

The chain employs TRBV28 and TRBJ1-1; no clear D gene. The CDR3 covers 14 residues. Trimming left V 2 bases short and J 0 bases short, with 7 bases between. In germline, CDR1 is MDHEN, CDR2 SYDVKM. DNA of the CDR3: TGTGCCAGCAGTTTACTTACAGTGAACACTGAAGCTTTCTTT. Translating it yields CASSLLTVNTEAFF.

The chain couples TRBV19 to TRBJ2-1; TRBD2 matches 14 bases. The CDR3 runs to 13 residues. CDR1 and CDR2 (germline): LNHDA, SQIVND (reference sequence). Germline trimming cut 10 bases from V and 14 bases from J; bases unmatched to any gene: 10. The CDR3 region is CATKGLAGAKEFF. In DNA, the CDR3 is TGTGCCACTAAGGGACTAGCGGGAGCTAAGGAGTTCTTC. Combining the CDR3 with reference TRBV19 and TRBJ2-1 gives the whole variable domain DGGITQSPKYLFRKEGQNVTLSCEQNLNHDAMYWYRQDPGQGLRLIYYSQIVNDFQKGDIAEGYSVSREKKESFPLTVTSAQKNPTAFYLCATKGLAGAKEFFGPGTRLTVL.

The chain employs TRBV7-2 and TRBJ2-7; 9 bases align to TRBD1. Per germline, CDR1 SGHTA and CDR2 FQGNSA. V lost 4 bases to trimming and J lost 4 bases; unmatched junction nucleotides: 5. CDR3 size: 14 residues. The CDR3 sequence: CASSWGQGLYEQYF. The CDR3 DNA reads TGTGCCAGCAGCTGGGGACAGGGCCTTTACGAGCAGTACTTC.

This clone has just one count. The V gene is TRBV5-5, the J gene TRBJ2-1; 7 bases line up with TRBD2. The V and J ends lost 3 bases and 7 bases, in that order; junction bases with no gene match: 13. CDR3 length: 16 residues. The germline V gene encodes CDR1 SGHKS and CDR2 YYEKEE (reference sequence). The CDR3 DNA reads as TGTGCCAGCAGCTCCGAACCGCGGGAGTGGGGAAATGAGCAGTTCTTC. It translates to CASSSEPREWGNEQFF. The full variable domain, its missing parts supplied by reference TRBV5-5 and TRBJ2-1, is DAGVTQSPTHLIKTRGQQVTLRCSPISGHKSVSWYQQVLGQGPQFIFQYYEKEERGRGNFPDRFSARQFPNYSSELNVNALLLGDSALYLCASSSEPREWGNEQFFGPGTRLTVL.

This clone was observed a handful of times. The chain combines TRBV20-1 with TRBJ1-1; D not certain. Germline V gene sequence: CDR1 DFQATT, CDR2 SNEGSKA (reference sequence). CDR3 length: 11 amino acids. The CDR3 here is CRVEGFSEAFF. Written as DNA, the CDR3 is TGCAGAGTGGAGGGATTCTCTGAAGCTTTCTTT.

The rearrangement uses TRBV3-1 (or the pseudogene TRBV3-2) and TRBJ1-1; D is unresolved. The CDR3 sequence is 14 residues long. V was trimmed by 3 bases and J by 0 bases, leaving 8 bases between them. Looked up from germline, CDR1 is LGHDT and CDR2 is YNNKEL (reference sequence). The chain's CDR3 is CASSQTDMNTEAFF. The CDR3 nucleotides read TGTGCCAGCAGCCAGACTGATATGAACACTGAAGCTTTCTTT.

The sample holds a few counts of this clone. The CDR3, as DNA: TGTGCCAGCAGCTCGACACGACAGGGGGCTTCCTACAATGAGCAGTTCTTC. Residues: CASSSTRQGASYNEQFF. V gene TRBV7-9 combines with J gene TRBJ2-1, with TRBD1 identical over 10 bases. CDR1 is SEHNR, CDR2 FQNEAQ, per germline (reference sequence). V trimming: 4 bases; J trimming: 1 base; junction bases outside the gene matches: 7. The CDR3 spans 17 residues.

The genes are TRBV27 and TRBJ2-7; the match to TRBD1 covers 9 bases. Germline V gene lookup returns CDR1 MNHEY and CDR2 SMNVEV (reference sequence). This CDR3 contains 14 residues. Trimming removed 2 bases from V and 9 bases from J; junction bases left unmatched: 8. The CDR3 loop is CASSLREGTGPQYV. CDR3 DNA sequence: TGTGCCAGCAGTTTAAGGGAGGGGACAGGGCCGCAGTACGTC.

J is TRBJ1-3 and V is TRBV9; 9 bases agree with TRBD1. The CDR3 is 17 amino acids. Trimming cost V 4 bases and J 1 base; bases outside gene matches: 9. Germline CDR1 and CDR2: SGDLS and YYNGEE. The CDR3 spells CASSPGQGPVSGNTIYF. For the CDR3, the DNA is TGTGCCAGCAGCCCGGGACAGGGCCCCGTATCTGGAAACACCATATATTTT.

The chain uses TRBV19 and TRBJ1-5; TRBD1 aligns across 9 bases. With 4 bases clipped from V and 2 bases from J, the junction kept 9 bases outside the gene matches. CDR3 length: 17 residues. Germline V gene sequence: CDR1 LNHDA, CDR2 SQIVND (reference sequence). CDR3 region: CASSKQQGATGNQPQHF. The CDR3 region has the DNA TGTGCCAGTAGTAAGCAACAGGGGGCGACGGGCAATCAGCCCCAGCATTTT.

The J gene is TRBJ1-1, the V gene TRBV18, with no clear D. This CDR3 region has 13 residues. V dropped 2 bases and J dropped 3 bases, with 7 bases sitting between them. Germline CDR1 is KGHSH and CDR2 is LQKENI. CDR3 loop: CASSPGGDTEAFF. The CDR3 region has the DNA TGTGCCAGCTCACCAGGCGGTGACACTGAAGCTTTCTTT.

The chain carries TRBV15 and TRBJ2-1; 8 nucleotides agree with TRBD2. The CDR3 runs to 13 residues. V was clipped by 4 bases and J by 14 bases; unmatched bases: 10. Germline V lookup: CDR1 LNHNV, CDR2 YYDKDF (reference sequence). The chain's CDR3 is CATSNLSGNRKFF. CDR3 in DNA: TGTGCCACCAGCAACCTTAGCGGGAATAGGAAGTTCTTC.

The CDR3 spells CASSLNRDNNSPLHF. The CDR3 DNA reads as TGTGCCAGCAGCCTCAATAGAGATAATAATTCACCCCTCCACTTT. The chain uses TRBV7-6 and TRBJ1-6; no clear D gene. Trimming took off 5 bases at V and 5 bases at J, with 13 bases between the two ends. The CDR3 runs 15 residues. In germline, CDR1 is SGHVS, CDR2 FNYEAQ.

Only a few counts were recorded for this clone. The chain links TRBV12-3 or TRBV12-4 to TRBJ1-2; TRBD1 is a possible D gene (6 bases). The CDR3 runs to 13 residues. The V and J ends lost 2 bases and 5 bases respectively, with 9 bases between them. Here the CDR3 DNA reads TGTGCCAGCAGTTTAAACAGGGCATATGGCTACACCTTC. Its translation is CASSLNRAYGYTF.

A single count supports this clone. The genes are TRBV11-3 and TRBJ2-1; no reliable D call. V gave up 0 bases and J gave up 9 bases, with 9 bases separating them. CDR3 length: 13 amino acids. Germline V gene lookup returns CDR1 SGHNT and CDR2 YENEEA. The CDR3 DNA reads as TGTGCCAGCAGCTTAGAACCGAGAGGTGAGCAGTTCTTC. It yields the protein CASSLEPRGEQFF.

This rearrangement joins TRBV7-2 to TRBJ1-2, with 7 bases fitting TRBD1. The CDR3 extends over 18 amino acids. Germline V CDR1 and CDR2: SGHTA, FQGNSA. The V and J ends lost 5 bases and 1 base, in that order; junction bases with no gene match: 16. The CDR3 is CASSRTISGQANNYGYTF. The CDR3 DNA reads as TGTGCCAGCAGCAGGACGATTTCAGGACAGGCGAATAACTATGGCTACACCTTC.